These 6 T cell receptor beta chains were all obtained from the same sample, sequenced in a study of T and B cells in COVID-19 patients. TRB rearrangements were amplified by multiplex PCR with BIOMED2 TRB-A/B primers. One entry per CDR3 protein, called by TCRdb with MiXCR from the multiplex PCR reads. The table includes some 8,000 distinct CDR3 sequences, roughly 25% detected once. Each TRB amplification used 250-500 ng of genomic DNA from blood. The specimen sequenced was blood. The receptors stem from a human donor who had recovered from COVID-19.

The table lists this clonotype with many counts. The V call is TRBV18, the J call TRBJ2-4, with 10 bases fitting TRBD1. The CDR3 consists of 17 residues. With 2 bases clipped from V and 2 bases from J, the junction kept 6 bases outside the gene matches. Per germline, CDR1 KGHSH and CDR2 LQKENI. The CDR3 loop reads CASSPGGQGSTKNIQYF. For the CDR3, the DNA is TGTGCCAGCTCACCAGGGGGACAGGGGAGTACCAAAAACATTCAGTACTTC.

The gene calls are TRBV6-5 and TRBJ2-5; the D gene is possibly TRBD1 (6 bases). Germline CDR1 is MNHEY and CDR2 is SVGAGI. The CDR3 is made up of 15 amino acids. Deletions cut 5 bases from V and 3 bases from J, with 16 bases between. This CDR3 reads CASSPMTGGEETQYF. The CDR3 DNA reads as TGTGCCAGCAGTCCTATGACAGGCGGAGAAGAGACCCAGTACTTC.

This clonotype is labeled medium-sized. V gene TRBV19 combines with J gene TRBJ1-1, with a weak D call TRBD1 (5 bases). The CDR3 contains 14 residues. CDR1 is LNHDA and CDR2 is SQIVND in the germline V gene (reference sequence). V was clipped by 7 bases and J by 4 bases, with 16 bases between them. Written as DNA, the CDR3 is TGTGCCAGTATCGGGACCGGGATGAGCACTGAAGCTTTCTTT. This encodes CASIGTGMSTEAFF. Complete variable domain (other parts from reference TRBV19 and TRBJ1-1): DGGITQSPKYLFRKEGQNVTLSCEQNLNHDAMYWYRQDPGQGLRLIYYSQIVNDFQKGDIAEGYSVSREKKESFPLTVTSAQKNPTAFYLCASIGTGMSTEAFFGQGTRLTVV.

This chain uses TRBV29-1 with TRBJ2-7, with TRBD2 matching 11 bases. Trimming removed 4 bases from V and 6 bases from J; junction bases left unmatched: 11. The germline V gene has CDR1 SQVTM and CDR2 ANQGSEA. The CDR3 loop spans 15 amino acids. The CDR3 reads CSVVGSGGAVVEQYF. CDR3 bases: TGCAGCGTTGTGGGTAGCGGGGGGGCCGTGGTCGAGCAGTACTTC.

In its sample, this clonotype is medium-sized. V usage is TRBV6-5 and J usage is TRBJ2-7; D is unresolved. Germline values: CDR1 MNHEY, CDR2 SVGAGI. The CDR3 totals 13 residues. V lost 5 bases to trimming and J lost 2 bases, with 10 bases between them. The CDR3 sequence: CASSRQGTYEQYF. The CDR3, as DNA: TGTGCCAGCAGTCGACAAGGGACCTACGAGCAGTACTTC.

By share of the sample, this clonotype is medium-sized. The chain couples TRBV6-6 to TRBJ2-3; 12 bases line up with TRBD2. Germline loops: CDR1 MNHNY, CDR2 SVGAGI (reference sequence). The V segment lost 6 bases and the J segment 4 bases; nucleotides outside the gene matches: 8. The CDR3 is made up of 16 amino acids. The CDR3 nucleotides are TGTGCCAGCAGGGCTAGCGGGGGGGCCCGTGCAGATACGCAGTATTTT. Translating gives CASRASGGARADTQYF.